This T cell receptor (beta chain) was profiled in a study of beta chain features in type 1 diabetes. As concerns this clone: Its antigen remains unidentified.

The study's findings and limits: A moderate, significant TCRB CDR3 shortening appeared in type 1 diabetes across four CD4+ subsets.

Expressed TCRB transcripts were sequenced because the isolated RNA had all been reverse transcribed beforehand. The data were produced by immunoSEQ multiplex PCR, yet TCRdb's version contains in-frame clones alone and is incomplete. In the table there are 250,000 to 300,000 clones, around 25% of which are singletons. The sequence came from a woman aged 25 to 39 with type 1 diabetes. The source material was naive CD4+ T cells from blood.

In nucleotides, the CDR3 is TGTGCCAGCAGCTCACAGGGTGAGGGCTACACCTTC. Protein: CASSSQGEGYTF. The chain uses TRBV7-3 and TRBJ1-2; D might be TRBD1 (6 bases). V was trimmed by 4 bases and J by 8 bases, leaving 11 bases between them. This CDR3 has 12 amino acids. Germline-derived CDR1 and CDR2 are SGHTA and FQGTGA.